The 31 T cell receptor beta chains presented below share a single source sample, sequenced in a study of cytomegalovirus exposure and HLA in healthy donors. The PCR was carried out with 60 Vbeta primers and 13 Jbeta primers. The assay was immunoSEQ multiplex PCR, and TCRdb's table has in-frame clones only and misses some. The table lists fewer than 110,000 clones, more than 65% of them singletons, with 10% in the top ten. Specimen: PBMCs. The receptor set was obtained from a woman aged 18-29 years in good health and CMV-seropositive.

The genes are TRBV25-1 and TRBJ2-4; D is unclear. This CDR3 comprises 14 residues. Trimming pared 4 bases from V and 6 bases from J, leaving 13 bases between. Germline lookup yields CDR1 MGHDK and CDR2 SYGVNS. In DNA, the CDR3 is TGTGCCAGCAGTGCTGGCACCTCCCGAAACATTCAGTACTTC. Its translation is CASSAGTSRNIQYF.

V and J are TRBV29-1 and TRBJ2-1; 7 bases fit TRBD1. Germline V gene lookup returns CDR1 SQVTM and CDR2 ANQGSEA. This CDR3 has 14 residues. V was clipped by 6 bases and J by 2 bases; unmatched bases: 7. This chain's CDR3 is CSVTGTRPYNEQFF. CDR3 sequence (DNA): TGCAGCGTGACAGGGACCAGACCCTACAATGAGCAGTTCTTC.

The chain carries TRBV28 and TRBJ1-1; 7 nucleotides agree with TRBD1. This CDR3 is built from 14 residues. V dropped 6 bases and J dropped 4; count of bases not matched to a gene: 8. CDR1 and CDR2 from the germline V gene are MDHEN and SYDVKM. The CDR3 DNA reads as TGTGCCAGCAGCGAATTAGGGGACAGCACTGAAGCTTTCTTT. The encoded protein is CASSELGDSTEAFF.

This clone was counted between two and nine times. The chain couples TRBV10-3 to TRBJ2-7; 7 bases are a match to TRBD1. The CDR3 contains 13 residues. Germline loops: CDR1 ENHRY, CDR2 SYGVKD. Trimming removed 6 bases from V and 5 bases from J; junction bases left unmatched: 7. CDR3 nucleotide sequence: TGTGCCATCAGGACCGAGACAGGGAACGAGCAGTACTTC. Amino acids: CAIRTETGNEQYF.

The chain couples TRBV7-2 to TRBJ2-1, with a weak D call TRBD1 (6 bases). Germline V gives CDR1 SGHTA, CDR2 FQGNSA. The CDR3 length is 14 residues. Trimming shortened V by 4 bases and J by 3 bases, and 10 bases separated the two germline ends. CDR3 in amino acids: CASSSIQGYNEQFF. The CDR3 DNA reads as TGTGCCAGCAGCTCGATACAGGGCTACAATGAGCAGTTCTTC.

The chain links TRBV7-9 to TRBJ1-1; TRBD1 agrees at 8 bases. The CDR3 is made up of 16 amino acids. V dropped 1 base and J dropped 0; count of bases not matched to a gene: 4. Germline V CDR1 and CDR2: SEHNR, FQNEAQ (reference sequence). CDR3 sequence (DNA): TGTGCCAGCAGCTTAGTAGTGGACAGGGTGAACACTGAAGCTTTCTTT. Translating gives CASSLVVDRVNTEAFF.

This chain links TRBV6-5 with TRBJ2-7; 7 bases line up with TRBD2. CDR3 size: 15 residues. Germline V gene lookup returns CDR1 MNHEY and CDR2 SVGAGI. Trimming at V came to 7 bases and at J to 2 bases, leaving 11 bases not matched to a gene. The DNA of the CDR3 is TGTGCCAGCACCCGCCGGGGAGGGAGGCCCTACGAGCAGTACTTC. It yields the protein CASTRRGGRPYEQYF.

V gene TRBV27 combines with J gene TRBJ1-2; 7 bases are a match to TRBD1. Trimming cost V 2 bases and J 5 bases; bases outside gene matches: 8. Germline values: CDR1 MNHEY, CDR2 SMNVEV (reference sequence). This CDR3 spans 15 amino acids. CDR3 in DNA: TGTGCCAGCAGTTTACGGGAAGGGGGCGCATATGGCTACACCTTC. This gives the protein CASSLREGGAYGYTF.

The CDR3 nucleotides read TGTGCCAGCAGCTTCATCAGGGGGCTAGGACAGACTAATGAAAAACTGTTTTTT. Translating gives CASSFIRGLGQTNEKLFF. V and J are TRBV5-8 and TRBJ1-4, with 8 positions matching TRBD1. Germline V gene data show CDR1 as SGHTS and CDR2 as YDEGEE. CDR3 size: 18 residues. The J segment lost 2 bases and the V segment lost 2 bases, leaving 11 bases of the junction unmatched.

The chain links TRBV15 to TRBJ1-1; 7 bases are shared with TRBD1. V lost 7 bases, J lost 6 bases, and 2 bases stayed unmatched. Germline V gives CDR1 LNHNV, CDR2 YYDKDF (reference sequence). The length of the CDR3 is 11 residues. The CDR3: CATTQGAEAFF. The CDR3 DNA follows: TGTGCCACCACCCAGGGGGCTGAAGCTTTCTTT.

This sequence joins TRBV5-1 and TRBJ2-1; perhaps TRBD2 as D (5 bases). Looked up from germline, CDR1 is SGHRS and CDR2 is YFSETQ. The germline V and J ends were trimmed by 6 bases and 1 base, with 8 bases remaining between them. The CDR3 covers 13 residues. The CDR3 sequence: CASNGVSYNEQFF. CDR3 coding DNA: TGCGCCAGCAACGGGGTTTCCTACAATGAGCAGTTCTTC.

The chain links TRBV5-1 to TRBJ1-2; 7 nucleotides agree with TRBD1. The germline V gene has CDR1 SGHRS and CDR2 YFSETQ. This CDR3 contains 13 residues. Trimming cost V 4 bases and J 6 bases; bases outside gene matches: 6. CDR3 bases: TGCGCCAGCAGCGCCGGACAGGTGGATGGCTACACCTTC. Amino acids: CASSAGQVDGYTF.

To note about this clone: Different DNA sequences within this sample yield the same CDR3. This sequence joins TRBV6-5 and TRBJ2-7; D may be TRBD2 (5 bases). The germline gives CDR1 MNHEY, CDR2 SVGAGI. The length of the CDR3 is 14 residues. V dropped 2 bases and J dropped 4 bases, with 12 bases sitting between them. For the CDR3, the DNA is TGTGCCAGCAGTTACAGCGGAAGTCTGTACGAGCAGTACTTC. It yields the protein CASSYSGSLYEQYF.

The chain couples TRBV30 to TRBJ2-5; weak D call: TRBD1 (5 bases). The germline V gene has CDR1 GTSNPN and CDR2 SVGIG (reference sequence). The CDR3 totals 15 residues. With 0 bases removed from V and 1 base from J, the gap between germline ends came to 12 bases. This chain's CDR3 is CAWSVGATLQETQYF. Here the CDR3 DNA reads TGTGCCTGGAGTGTAGGGGCCACCCTCCAAGAGACCCAGTACTTC. Full variable domain (rest looked up from reference TRBV30 and TRBJ2-5): SQTIHQWPATLVQPVGSPLSLECTVEGTSNPNLYWYRQAAGRGLQLLFYSVGIGQISSEVPQNLSASRPQDRQFILSSKKLLLSDSGFYLCAWSVGATLQETQYFGPGTRLLVL.

This chain joins TRBV7-6 and TRBJ2-7; D call uncertain. Germline V lookup: CDR1 SGHVS, CDR2 FNYEAQ. Trimming took 5 bases from V and 4 from J, leaving 15 bases between them. This CDR3 region has 14 residues. As DNA, the CDR3 is TGTGCCAGCAGCCCACTGCCTACGTCTTACGAGCAGTACTTC. Encoded protein: CASSPLPTSYEQYF. Full variable domain (missing parts from reference TRBV7-6 and TRBJ2-7): GAGVSQSPRYKVTKRGQDVALRCDPISGHVSLYWYRQALGQGPEFLTYFNYEAQQDKSGLPNDRFSAERPEGSISTLTIQRTEQRDSAMYRCASSPLPTSYEQYFGPGTRLTVT.

This clone occurred a few times. V and J are TRBV19 and TRBJ2-7, with TRBD1 matching over 8 bases. The ends lost 2 bases at V and 7 bases at J; junction bases unmatched: 7. This CDR3 is 14 amino acids long. Germline V gives CDR1 LNHDA, CDR2 SQIVND (reference sequence). DNA for the CDR3: TGTGCCAGTAGTATATCCCAGGGGGCTGGGGAGCAGTACTTC. As protein: CASSISQGAGEQYF.

This chain joins TRBV19 and TRBJ1-1; TRBD1 is a possible D gene (5 bases). Germline CDR1 LNHDA, CDR2 SQIVND (reference sequence). V was clipped by 3 bases and J by 0 bases, with 11 bases between them. This CDR3 contains 15 residues. The CDR3 nucleotides read TGTGCCAGTAGTATTAACCAGGGCATGAACACTGAAGCTTTCTTT. This gives the protein CASSINQGMNTEAFF.

The CDR3 DNA reads TGTGCCATCACCCGGGGACAGGGGGCGCAGGATACGCAGTATTTT. It is translated as CAITRGQGAQDTQYF. The rearrangement uses TRBV10-3 and TRBJ2-3; 12 bases line up with TRBD1. The CDR3 has 15 residues. V was clipped by 7 bases and J by 6 bases; unmatched bases: 8. Germline V gene data show CDR1 as ENHRY and CDR2 as SYGVKD.

V is TRBV6-4 and J is TRBJ2-7, with 10 positions matching TRBD2. This CDR3 spans 15 amino acids. Germline CDR1 reads MRHNA; CDR2 reads SNTAGT. Losses at the gene ends were 4 bases for V and 4 bases for J; bases not matched to a gene: 7. The CDR3: CASSVEAGGRYEQYF. Here the CDR3 DNA reads TGTGCCAGCAGTGTCGAAGCGGGAGGGAGATACGAGCAGTACTTC.

This chain links TRBV7-2 with TRBJ1-1; a possible D gene is TRBD1 (5 bases). Trimming left V 4 bases short and J 4 bases short, with 16 bases between. Germline CDR1 SGHTA, CDR2 FQGNSA. The CDR3 is 15 amino acids. CDR3 protein: CASSYYKGWVTEAFF. The CDR3 DNA follows: TGTGCCAGCAGCTACTACAAGGGGTGGGTCACTGAAGCTTTCTTT.

This chain joins TRBV30 and TRBJ1-1; D gene unclear. CDR3 length: 15 residues. Germline CDR1 GTSNPN, CDR2 SVGIG (reference sequence). Trimming took off 0 bases at V and 0 bases at J, with 11 bases between the two ends. The CDR3 sequence: CAWSVLGQMNTEAFF. The DNA for the CDR3 is TGTGCCTGGAGTGTACTAGGGCAGATGAACACTGAAGCTTTCTTT.

The chain employs TRBV7-2 and TRBJ2-7; weak D call: TRBD2 (6 bases). The CDR3 runs to 16 residues. Deletions cut 1 base from V and 6 bases from J, with 19 bases between. Germline values: CDR1 SGHTA, CDR2 FQGNSA. The CDR3 protein is CASSLVGGIPGREQYF. CDR3 DNA sequence: TGTGCCAGCAGCTTAGTAGGCGGGATCCCTGGGCGCGAGCAGTACTTC.

The chain employs TRBV14 and TRBJ2-1; 9 nucleotides match TRBD2. Germline loops: CDR1 SGHDN, CDR2 FVKESK. V was pared by 3 bases and J by 7 bases, with 16 bases of the junction left unmatched. This CDR3 is built from 18 residues. Written as DNA, the CDR3 is TGTGCCAGCAGCCACGGGCGGGGGGGCCTTAGCTCAAAGAATGAGCAGTTCTTC. Protein sequence: CASSHGRGGLSSKNEQFF.

V gene TRBV23-1 combines with J gene TRBJ2-1; tentatively, D is TRBD2 (5 bases). TRBV23-1 is known as an ORF, though its function is uncertain. The CDR3 has 16 amino acids. V was trimmed by 3 bases and J by 6 bases, leaving 18 bases between them. The CDR3 is CASSHNPGWVGNEQFF. Here the CDR3 DNA reads TGCGCCAGCAGTCATAATCCGGGGTGGGTCGGCAATGAGCAGTTCTTC.

This clone has only one observation. This chain links TRBV5-6 with TRBJ2-7; maybe TRBD1 (6 bases). Per the germline V gene, CDR1 is SGHDT and CDR2 is YYEEEE. Deletions cut 3 bases from V and 4 bases from J, with 14 bases between. This CDR3 has 14 residues. In nucleotides, the CDR3 is TGTGCCAGCAGCTGGGGACAAAACCGGTACGAGCAGTACTTC. It specifies CASSWGQNRYEQYF.

CDR3 residues: CASSLAPRGLRRDTQYF. Here the CDR3 DNA reads TGTGCCAGCAGCTTAGCGCCTAGGGGCCTTAGGAGAGATACGCAGTATTTT. The chain couples TRBV11-2 to TRBJ2-3; weak D call: TRBD1 (5 bases). In germline, CDR1 is SGHAT, CDR2 FQNNGV. Trimming removed 1 base at V and 5 bases at J, with 19 bases between. The CDR3 is 17 amino acids. The whole variable domain, filled in from reference TRBV11-2 and TRBJ2-3, reads EAGVAQSPRYKIIEKRQSVAFWCNPISGHATLYWYQQILGQGPKLLIQFQNNGVVDDSQLPKDRFSAERLKGVDSTLKIQPAKLEDSAVYLCASSLAPRGLRRDTQYFGPGTRLTVL.

The J gene is TRBJ2-2, the V gene TRBV5-1, with TRBD1 matching 7 bases. Germline V gene sequence: CDR1 SGHRS, CDR2 YFSETQ. The CDR3 runs 15 residues. Germline trimming cut 0 bases from V and 4 bases from J; bases unmatched to any gene: 3. The CDR3 loop reads CASSLGTGATGELFF. DNA for the CDR3: TGCGCCAGCAGCTTGGGAACAGGGGCCACCGGGGAGCTGTTTTTT. The full variable domain, completed using reference TRBV5-1 and TRBJ2-2, is KAGVTQTPRYLIKTRGQQVTLSCSPISGHRSVSWYQQTPGQGLQFLFEYFSETQRNKGNFPGRFSGRQFSNSRSEMNVSTLELGDSALYLCASSLGTGATGELFFGEGSRLTVL.

The chain joins TRBV28 to TRBJ1-2; D is possibly TRBD1 (6 bases). Per germline, CDR1 MDHEN and CDR2 SYDVKM. V was pared by 6 bases and J by 5 bases, with 16 bases between. The CDR3 sequence is 14 residues long. CDR3 loop: CASRSWTALYGYTF. The CDR3 bases are TGTGCCAGCAGAAGCTGGACAGCTCTTTATGGCTACACCTTC.

V is TRBV2 and J is TRBJ2-3; D is perhaps TRBD1 (6 bases). V lost 2 bases and J lost 2, with 8 bases in between. The CDR3 covers 14 residues. Germline loops: CDR1 SNHLY, CDR2 FYNNEI. CDR3 sequence reads: CASSERQATDTQYF. DNA for the CDR3: TGTGCCAGCAGTGAACGACAGGCCACAGATACGCAGTATTTT.

This clone appeared a single time. The DNA for the CDR3 is TGTGCCAGCAGCTTAGATGCAGAGAACACTGAAGCTTTCTTT. This encodes CASSLDAENTEAFF. The chain uses TRBV11-2 and TRBJ1-1; D ambiguous. Germline CDR1 and CDR2: SGHAT and FQNNGV. This CDR3 spans 14 amino acids. V lost 0 bases, J lost 1 base, and 6 bases lay in between.

The chain links TRBV11-2 to TRBJ1-1, with D tentatively TRBD1 (6 bases). With 5 bases removed from V and 4 bases from J, the gap between germline ends came to 17 bases. CDR3 length: 15 amino acids. The germline CDR1 and CDR2 sequences are SGHAT and FQNNGV. This chain's CDR3 is CASSLTQGVGTEAFF. The DNA of the CDR3 is TGTGCCAGCAGCCTAACACAGGGCGTGGGCACTGAAGCTTTCTTT.